These 6 T cell receptor beta chains were all obtained from the same sample, sequenced in a study of molecular identifiers for immune sequencing clone quantification. A single record per CDR3 protein comes from TCRdb applying MiXCR to the PCR reads. The repertoire holds about 640,000 distinct CDR3 sequences, with 15% to 20% as singletons. Source material: naive CD8+ T cells from blood, with Jurkat cell RNA spiked in. This sample's subset: FACS-sorted CD8+CD4-CCR7+CD45RA+ naive T cells. Every receptor here comes from a human donor in good health. Some libraries in this study had Jurkat cell RNA spiked in.

In this sample, this clonotype turned up many times. The chain combines TRBV7-6 with TRBJ2-5, with D possibly being TRBD1 (7 bases). Looked up from germline, CDR1 is SGHVS and CDR2 is FNYEAQ. This CDR3 has 14 residues. V lost 4 bases to trimming and J lost 4 bases, with 13 bases between them. The CDR3 DNA sequence: TGTGCCAGCAGCTCCCGACAGGGACTAGAGACCCAGTACTTC. This translates into CASSSRQGLETQYF. The full variable domain, its missing parts supplied by reference TRBV7-6 and TRBJ2-5, is GAGVSQSPRYKVTKRGQDVALRCDPISGHVSLYWYRQALGQGPEFLTYFNYEAQQDKSGLPNDRFSAERPEGSISTLTIQRTEQRDSAMYRCASSSRQGLETQYFGPGTRLLVL.

This clonotype was counted ten times or more. The V gene is TRBV4-3, the J gene TRBJ2-5; D unresolved. This CDR3 spans 15 amino acids. The germline V gene encodes CDR1 LGHNA and CDR2 YSLEER. V was pared by 4 bases and J by 1 base, with 13 bases between. CDR3 loop: CASSPATYFQETQYF. The DNA for the CDR3 is TGCGCCAGCAGCCCAGCGACGTACTTCCAAGAGACCCAGTACTTC.

As for this clonotype: The germline gene is not matched at one end of the junction; a read error may be the cause. CDR3 nucleotides: TGTGCCAGCAGCTCAGGACAGGGGTTATCCTACAATGAGCAGTTCTTC. Amino acid sequence: CASSSGQGLSYNEQFF. The chain combines TRBV5-3 with TRBJ2-1, with TRBD1 identical over 9 bases. TRBV5-3 is an ORF, and what it does is uncertain. This CDR3 is built from 16 residues.

There are a few counts of this clonotype. The chain couples TRBV27 to TRBJ2-5; a possible D gene is TRBD2 (6 bases). Deletions cut 2 bases from V and 2 bases from J, with 9 bases between. CDR1 and CDR2 (germline): MNHEY, SMNVEV (reference sequence). The CDR3 covers 14 residues. Written as DNA, the CDR3 is TGTGCCAGCAGTTTAAGTGGGAGGCAAGAGACCCAGTACTTC. Translated: CASSLSGRQETQYF.

This clonotype was recorded at least ten times. The rearrangement joins TRBV13 to TRBJ2-1; D gene uncertain. The germline V and J ends were trimmed by 2 bases and 8 bases, with 13 bases remaining between them. The CDR3 loop spans 14 amino acids. In germline, CDR1 is PRHDT, CDR2 FYEKMQ (reference sequence). CDR3 nucleotides: TGTGCCAGCAGCTTATTGATGGGGTTCGATGAGCAGTTCTTC. Translating gives CASSLLMGFDEQFF. Looking up the rest from reference TRBV13 and TRBJ2-1 gives the full variable domain: AAGVIQSPRHLIKEKRETATLKCYPIPRHDTVYWYQQGPGQDPQFLISFYEKMQSDKGSIPDRFSAQQFSDYHSELNMSSLELGDSALYFCASSLLMGFDEQFFGPGTRLTVL.

This clonotype was seen a handful of times. The chain links TRBV30 to TRBJ2-5; no reliable D call. This CDR3 is built from 13 residues. The V end was cut by 0 bases, the J end by 5 bases, with 10 bases between. Germline assignment: CDR1 GTSNPN and CDR2 SVGIG (reference sequence). The CDR3 here is CAWSVMGWETQYF. CDR3 nucleotide sequence: TGTGCCTGGAGTGTTATGGGCTGGGAGACCCAGTACTTC.